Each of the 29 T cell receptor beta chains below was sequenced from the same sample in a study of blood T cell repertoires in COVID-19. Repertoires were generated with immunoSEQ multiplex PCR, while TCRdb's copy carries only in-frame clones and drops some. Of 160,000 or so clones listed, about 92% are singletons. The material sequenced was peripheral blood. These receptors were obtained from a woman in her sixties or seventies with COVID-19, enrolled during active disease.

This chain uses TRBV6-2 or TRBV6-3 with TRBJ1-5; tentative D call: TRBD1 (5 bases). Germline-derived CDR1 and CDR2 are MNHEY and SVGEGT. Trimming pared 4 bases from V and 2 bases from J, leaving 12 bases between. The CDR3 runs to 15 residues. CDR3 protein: CASSWAGSGNQPQHF. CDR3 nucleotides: TGTGCCAGCAGTTGGGCAGGGTCTGGCAATCAGCCCCAGCATTTT.

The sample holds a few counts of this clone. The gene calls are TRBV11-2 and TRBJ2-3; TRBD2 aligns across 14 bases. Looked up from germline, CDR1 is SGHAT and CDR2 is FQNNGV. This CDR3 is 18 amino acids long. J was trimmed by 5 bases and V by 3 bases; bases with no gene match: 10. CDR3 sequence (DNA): TGTGCCAGCAGCTTCATCGGACTAGCGGGGGGCGGGATAGATACGCAGTATTTT. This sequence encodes CASSFIGLAGGGIDTQYF.

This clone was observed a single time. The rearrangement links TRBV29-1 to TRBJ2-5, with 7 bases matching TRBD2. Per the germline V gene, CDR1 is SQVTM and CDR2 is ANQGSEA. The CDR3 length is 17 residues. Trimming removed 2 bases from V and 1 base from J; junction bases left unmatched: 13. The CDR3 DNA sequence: TGCAGCGTTGAACCAGAATTTGCGGCGGGGGTCCAAGAGACCCAGTACTTC. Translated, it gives CSVEPEFAAGVQETQYF.

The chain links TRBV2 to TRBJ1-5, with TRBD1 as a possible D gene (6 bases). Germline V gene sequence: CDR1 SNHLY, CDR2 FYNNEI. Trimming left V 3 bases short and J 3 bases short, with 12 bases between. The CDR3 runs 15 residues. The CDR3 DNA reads TGTGCCAGCAGTGATCGGGGGGCGAACAATCAGCCCCAGCATTTT. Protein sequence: CASSDRGANNQPQHF. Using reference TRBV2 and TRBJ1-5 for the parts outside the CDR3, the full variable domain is EPEVTQTPSHQVTQMGQEVILRCVPISNHLYFYWYRQILGQKVEFLVSFYNNEISEKSEIFDDQFSVERPDGSNFTLKIRSTKLEDSAMYFCASSDRGANNQPQHFGDGTRLSIL.

CDR3 coding DNA: TGTGCCAGCAGCAAGGAGAATTCACCCCTCCACTTT. Its translation is CASSKENSPLHF. This rearrangement joins TRBV9 to TRBJ1-6, with unresolved D. The CDR3 is 12 amino acids. V dropped 4 bases and J dropped 7 bases, with 6 bases sitting between them. Germline CDR1 reads SGDLS; CDR2 reads YYNGEE.

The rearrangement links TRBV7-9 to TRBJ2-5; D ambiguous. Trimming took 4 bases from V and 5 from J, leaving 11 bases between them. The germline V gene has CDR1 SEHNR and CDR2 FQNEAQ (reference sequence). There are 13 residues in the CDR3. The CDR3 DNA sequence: TGTGCCAGCAGCTCCACTCTCGGGGAGACCCAGTACTTC. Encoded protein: CASSSTLGETQYF.

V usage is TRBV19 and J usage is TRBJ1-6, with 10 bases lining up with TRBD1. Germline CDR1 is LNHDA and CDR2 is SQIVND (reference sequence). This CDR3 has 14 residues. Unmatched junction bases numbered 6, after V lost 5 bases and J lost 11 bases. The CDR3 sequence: CASSQTGGAAPLHF. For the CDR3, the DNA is TGTGCCAGTAGTCAGACAGGGGGCGCGGCACCCCTCCACTTT.

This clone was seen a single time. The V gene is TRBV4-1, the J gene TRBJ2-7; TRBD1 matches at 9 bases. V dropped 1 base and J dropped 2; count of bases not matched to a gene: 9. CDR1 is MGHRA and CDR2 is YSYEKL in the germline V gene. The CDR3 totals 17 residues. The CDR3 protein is CASSQVFTGQGTYEQYF. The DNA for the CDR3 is TGCGCCAGCAGCCAAGTCTTTACGGGACAGGGAACCTACGAGCAGTACTTC.

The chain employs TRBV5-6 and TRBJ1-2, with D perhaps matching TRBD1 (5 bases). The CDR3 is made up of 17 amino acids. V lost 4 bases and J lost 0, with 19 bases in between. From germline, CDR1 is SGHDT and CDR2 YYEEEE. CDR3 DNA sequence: TGTGCCAGCAGCCCGGCGGGGCCGGACACAGCTAACTATGGCTACACCTTC. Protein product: CASSPAGPDTANYGYTF. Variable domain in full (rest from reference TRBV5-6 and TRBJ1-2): DAGVTQSPTHLIKTRGQQVTLRCSPKSGHDTVSWYQQALGQGPQFIFQYYEEEERQRGNFPDRFSGHQFPNYSSELNVNALLLGDSALYLCASSPAGPDTANYGYTFGSGTRLTVV.

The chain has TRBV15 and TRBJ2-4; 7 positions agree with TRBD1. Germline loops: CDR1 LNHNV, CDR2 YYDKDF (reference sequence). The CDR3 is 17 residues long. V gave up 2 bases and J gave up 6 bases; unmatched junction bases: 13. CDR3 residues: CATSRHRQGRHLNIQYF. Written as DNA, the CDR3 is TGTGCCACCAGCAGACATAGACAGGGCCGACACTTAAACATTCAGTACTTC.

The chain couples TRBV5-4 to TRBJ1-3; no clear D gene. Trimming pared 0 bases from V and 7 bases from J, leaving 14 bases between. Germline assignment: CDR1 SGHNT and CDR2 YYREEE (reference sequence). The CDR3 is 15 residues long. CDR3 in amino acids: CASSLDGPGGNTIYF. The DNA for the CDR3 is TGTGCCAGCAGCTTGGACGGGCCGGGAGGCAACACCATATATTTT.

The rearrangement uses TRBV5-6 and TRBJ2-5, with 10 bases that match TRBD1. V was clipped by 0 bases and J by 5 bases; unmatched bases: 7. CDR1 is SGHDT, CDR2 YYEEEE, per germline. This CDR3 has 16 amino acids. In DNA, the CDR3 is TGTGCCAGCAGCTTGGCCGTGACAGGGGGCTTGGAGACCCAGTACTTC. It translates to CASSLAVTGGLETQYF.

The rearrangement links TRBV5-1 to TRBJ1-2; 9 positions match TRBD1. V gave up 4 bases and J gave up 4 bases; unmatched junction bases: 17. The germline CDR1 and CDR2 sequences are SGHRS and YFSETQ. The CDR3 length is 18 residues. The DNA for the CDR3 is TGCGCCAGCAGCCCCCAGGCGGGACAGGGCTTAACAATCTATGGCTACACCTTC. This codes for CASSPQAGQGLTIYGYTF.

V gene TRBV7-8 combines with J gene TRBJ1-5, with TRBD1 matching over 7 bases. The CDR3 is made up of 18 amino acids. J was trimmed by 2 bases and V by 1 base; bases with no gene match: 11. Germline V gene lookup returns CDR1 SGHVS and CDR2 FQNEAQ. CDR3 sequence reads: CASSLVWATGSGNQPQHF. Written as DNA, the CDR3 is TGTGCCAGCAGCTTAGTTTGGGCGACAGGGTCGGGCAATCAGCCCCAGCATTTT.

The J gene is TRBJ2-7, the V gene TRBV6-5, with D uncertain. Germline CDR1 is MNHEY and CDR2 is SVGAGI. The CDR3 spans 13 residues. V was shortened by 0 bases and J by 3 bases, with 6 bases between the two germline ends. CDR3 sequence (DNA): TGTGCCAGCAGTTACTCTGGCAACTACGAGCAGTACTTC. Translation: CASSYSGNYEQYF.

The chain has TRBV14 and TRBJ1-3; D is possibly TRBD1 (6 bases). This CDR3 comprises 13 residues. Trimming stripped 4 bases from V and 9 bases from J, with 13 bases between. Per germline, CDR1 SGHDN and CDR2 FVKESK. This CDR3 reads CASSPRQGGTIYF. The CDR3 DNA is TGTGCCAGCAGCCCGAGACAAGGGGGCACCATATATTTT.

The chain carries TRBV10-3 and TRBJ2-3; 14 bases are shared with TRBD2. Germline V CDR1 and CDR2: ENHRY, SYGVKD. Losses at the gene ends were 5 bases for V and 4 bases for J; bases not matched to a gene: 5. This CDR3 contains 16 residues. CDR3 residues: CAISPGTSGGSDTQYF. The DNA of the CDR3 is TGTGCCATCAGTCCGGGGACTAGCGGGGGTTCAGATACGCAGTATTTT.

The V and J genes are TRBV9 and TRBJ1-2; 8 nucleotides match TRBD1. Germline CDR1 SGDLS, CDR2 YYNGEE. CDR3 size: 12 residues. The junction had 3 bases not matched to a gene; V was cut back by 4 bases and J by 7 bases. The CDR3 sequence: CASSSTGGGYTF. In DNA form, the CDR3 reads TGTGCCAGCAGCTCTACAGGGGGTGGCTACACCTTC.

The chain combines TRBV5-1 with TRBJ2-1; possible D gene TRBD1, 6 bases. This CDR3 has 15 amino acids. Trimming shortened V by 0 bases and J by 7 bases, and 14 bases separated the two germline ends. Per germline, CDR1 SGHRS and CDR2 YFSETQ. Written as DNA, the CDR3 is TGCGCCAGCAGCTTGGATGGGGGCGCTGGTAATGAGCAGTTCTTC. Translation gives CASSLDGGAGNEQFF.

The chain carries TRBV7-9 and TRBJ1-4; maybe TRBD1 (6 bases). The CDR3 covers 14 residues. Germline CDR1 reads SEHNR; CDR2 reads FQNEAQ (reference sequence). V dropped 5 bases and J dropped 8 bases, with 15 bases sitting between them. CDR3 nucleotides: TGTGCCAGCAGCGGGGGCAGGGAAAACGAAAAACTGTTTTTT. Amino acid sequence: CASSGGRENEKLFF.

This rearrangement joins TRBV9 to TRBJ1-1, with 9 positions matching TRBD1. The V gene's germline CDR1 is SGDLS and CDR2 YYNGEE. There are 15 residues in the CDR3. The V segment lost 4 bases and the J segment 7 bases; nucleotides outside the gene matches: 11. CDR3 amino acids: CASSPRDRARGEAFF. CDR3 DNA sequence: TGTGCCAGCAGCCCCCGGGACAGGGCGAGGGGTGAAGCTTTCTTT.

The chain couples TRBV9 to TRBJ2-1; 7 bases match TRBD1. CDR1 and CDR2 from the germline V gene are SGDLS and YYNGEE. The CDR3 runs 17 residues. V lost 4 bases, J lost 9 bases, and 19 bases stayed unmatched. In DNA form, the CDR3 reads TGTGCCAGCAGCTCCCCTGAGACGGACAGGCAGGCCAGTGAGCAGTTCTTC. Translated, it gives CASSSPETDRQASEQFF.

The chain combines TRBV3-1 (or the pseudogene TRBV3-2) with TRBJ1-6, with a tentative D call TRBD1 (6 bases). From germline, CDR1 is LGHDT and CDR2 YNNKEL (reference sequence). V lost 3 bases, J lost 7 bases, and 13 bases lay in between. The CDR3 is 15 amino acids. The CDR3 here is CASSQIDRLNSPLHF. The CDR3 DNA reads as TGTGCCAGCAGCCAGATAGACAGGTTGAATTCACCCCTCCACTTT.

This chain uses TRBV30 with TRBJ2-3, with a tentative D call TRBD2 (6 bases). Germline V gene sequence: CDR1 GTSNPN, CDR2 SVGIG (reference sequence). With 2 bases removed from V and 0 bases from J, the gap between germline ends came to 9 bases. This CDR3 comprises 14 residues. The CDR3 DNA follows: TGTGCCTGGAGTTCCGGGGGTAGCACAGATACGCAGTATTTT. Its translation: CAWSSGGSTDTQYF.

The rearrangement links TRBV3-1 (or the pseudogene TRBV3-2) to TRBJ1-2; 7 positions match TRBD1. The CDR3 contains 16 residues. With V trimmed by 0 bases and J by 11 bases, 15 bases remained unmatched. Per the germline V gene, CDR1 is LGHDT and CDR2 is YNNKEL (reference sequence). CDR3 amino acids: CASSQDLAGGRGRYTF. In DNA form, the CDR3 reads TGTGCCAGCAGCCAAGATCTGGCAGGGGGTCGGGGGAGGTACACCTTC.

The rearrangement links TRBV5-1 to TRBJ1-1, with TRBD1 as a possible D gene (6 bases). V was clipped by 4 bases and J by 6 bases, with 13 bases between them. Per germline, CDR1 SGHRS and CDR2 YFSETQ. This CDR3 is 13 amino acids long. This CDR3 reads CASSQTGFAEAFF. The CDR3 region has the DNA TGCGCCAGCAGCCAAACAGGGTTCGCTGAAGCTTTCTTT.

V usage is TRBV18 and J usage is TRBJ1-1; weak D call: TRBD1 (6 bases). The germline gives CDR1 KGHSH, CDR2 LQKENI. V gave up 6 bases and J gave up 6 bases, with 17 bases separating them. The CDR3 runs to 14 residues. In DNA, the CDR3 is TGTGCCAGCTCTCCCACCTACAGGGAATCTGAAGCTTTCTTT. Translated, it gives CASSPTYRESEAFF.

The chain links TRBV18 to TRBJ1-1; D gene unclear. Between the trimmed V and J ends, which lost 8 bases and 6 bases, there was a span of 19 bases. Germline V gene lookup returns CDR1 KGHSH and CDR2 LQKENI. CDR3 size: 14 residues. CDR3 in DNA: TGTGCCAGCCGACCGGATGCGGGCCCGCCTGAAGCTTTCTTT. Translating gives CASRPDAGPPEAFF.

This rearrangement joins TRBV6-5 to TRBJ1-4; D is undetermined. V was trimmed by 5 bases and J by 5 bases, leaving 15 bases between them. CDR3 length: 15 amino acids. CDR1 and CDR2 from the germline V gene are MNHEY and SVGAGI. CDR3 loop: CASSPPLEGNEKLFF. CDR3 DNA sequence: TGTGCCAGCAGTCCACCTCTAGAAGGCAATGAAAAACTGTTTTTT.